This T cell receptor (delta chain) is from a study of gamma-delta chains in newborns, infants, children. At the level of the study: Microbial exposure reportedly drives polyclonal innate γδ T cell expansion after birth.

Comment on this clone: At one of its ends the junction is not consistent with the germline gene, which may arise from a read error. The same CDR3 is also encoded by other DNA sequences in this sample.

This CDR3 comprises 16 residues. CDR1 and CDR2 from the germline V gene are GEAIGNYY and EKD. TCRdb re-processed the reads using CATT. The sample gives 15,000 or so delta-chain clones, 7.3% of which show up once; about a fifth is in the top ten. Sequencing was done on a sample of blood. The TCR originated in a child who was a newborn, infant or young child, either healthy, febrile or measles-vaccinated (not recorded which). The rearrangement links TRDV2 to TRDJ3; possible D gene TRDD3, 5 bases. This CDR3 is CACDMMGSWDTRQMFF. The CDR3 DNA reads TGTGCCTGTGACATGATGGGCTCCTGGGACACCCGGCAGATGTTTTTC.